Presented here are 24 T cell receptor beta chains from one specimen sequenced in a study of T cell responses to AZD1222 COVID-19 vaccine. Measured with immunoSEQ multiplex PCR; TCRdb has only the in-frame clones, and not every one. This table holds about 120,000 clones, roughly 89% found once. The input for sequencing was peripheral blood, taken on day 0 of AZD1222 vaccination. All receptors derive from an adult in good health.

This chain links TRBV5-1 with TRBJ2-5; weak D call: TRBD2 (6 bases). The V gene's germline CDR1 is SGHRS and CDR2 YFSETQ. The CDR3 is made up of 14 amino acids. The V and J ends lost 4 bases and 1 base respectively, with 11 bases between them. As DNA, the CDR3 is TGCGCCAGCAGCCCGGCCGGGAGCCAAGAGACCCAGTACTTC. Protein: CASSPAGSQETQYF.

The chain employs TRBV5-1 and TRBJ1-2; 9 bases fit TRBD1. Losses at the gene ends were 4 bases for V and 7 bases for J; bases not matched to a gene: 8. The CDR3 contains 14 residues. In germline, CDR1 is SGHRS, CDR2 YFSETQ. CDR3 DNA sequence: TGCGCCAGCAGCGACCGGGACAGGGCAGGTGGCTACACCTTC. It translates to CASSDRDRAGGYTF.

The rearrangement uses TRBV3-1 (or the pseudogene TRBV3-2) and TRBJ1-1; D remains unclear. The CDR3 is made up of 10 amino acids. Trimming took 8 bases from V and 3 from J, leaving 4 bases between them. The germline gives CDR1 LGHDT, CDR2 YNNKEL (reference sequence). CDR3 amino acids: CASGDTEAFF. In DNA, the CDR3 is TGTGCCAGCGGGGACACTGAAGCTTTCTTT.

The CDR3 nucleotides are TGCGCCAGCAGCTTAGGGGACTCAACCTACAATGAGCAGTTCTTC. Protein sequence: CASSLGDSTYNEQFF. J is TRBJ2-1 and V is TRBV5-1; weak D call: TRBD2 (6 bases). V was clipped by 2 bases and J by 2 bases, with 11 bases between them. The CDR3 totals 15 residues. Germline CDR1 is SGHRS and CDR2 is YFSETQ. The full variable domain, completed using reference TRBV5-1 and TRBJ2-1, is KAGVTQTPRYLIKTRGQQVTLSCSPISGHRSVSWYQQTPGQGLQFLFEYFSETQRNKGNFPGRFSGRQFSNSRSEMNVSTLELGDSALYLCASSLGDSTYNEQFFGPGTRLTVL.

This chain joins TRBV6-5 and TRBJ2-1; 9 bases are a match to TRBD1. Germline V gene lookup returns CDR1 MNHEY and CDR2 SVGAGI. The V segment lost 0 bases and the J segment 7 bases; nucleotides outside the gene matches: 7. This CDR3 is built from 16 residues. Written as DNA, the CDR3 is TGTGCCAGCAGTTACTCGGCTGGACAGGGGAAAAATGAGCAGTTCTTC. Translated, it gives CASSYSAGQGKNEQFF.

The CDR3 here is CASSKAGRTYEQYF. Here the CDR3 DNA reads TGTGCCAGCAGCAAAGCCGGAAGGACCTACGAGCAGTACTTC. This chain joins TRBV21-1 and TRBJ2-7. TRBV21-1 is designated a pseudogene. The CDR3 loop spans 14 amino acids.

V usage is TRBV7-8 and J usage is TRBJ1-5; D not resolved. CDR3 length equals 14 residues. The V end lost 1 base, the J end lost 4 bases, and 8 bases lay between the germline ends. Germline V gene lookup returns CDR1 SGHVS and CDR2 FQNEAQ. CDR3 in amino acids: CASSLGLGNQPQHF. The DNA of the CDR3 is TGTGCCAGCAGCTTAGGGTTGGGAAATCAGCCCCAGCATTTT.

The chain carries TRBV7-9 and TRBJ1-5; TRBD1 matches at 10 bases. CDR1 is SEHNR and CDR2 is FQNEAQ in the germline V gene (reference sequence). J lost 7 bases, V lost 3 bases, and 3 bases had no gene match. CDR3 length: 14 residues. This CDR3 is CASSFGTGDQPQHF. The CDR3 region has the DNA TGTGCCAGCAGCTTCGGGACAGGGGACCAGCCCCAGCATTTT.

The rearrangement uses TRBV4-1 and TRBJ1-1; unclear D gene. Germline V CDR1 and CDR2: MGHRA, YSYEKL. Trimming removed 3 bases from V and 0 bases from J, with 14 bases in between. This CDR3 has 16 residues. The CDR3 sequence is CASSQEVPTMNTEAFF. The CDR3 DNA is TGCGCCAGCAGCCAGGAGGTTCCTACCATGAACACTGAAGCTTTCTTT.

The chain recombines TRBV7-9 with TRBJ1-5; 7 nucleotides agree with TRBD1. The CDR3 contains 14 residues. Germline CDR1 SEHNR, CDR2 FQNEAQ (reference sequence). V dropped 3 bases and J dropped 3; count of bases not matched to a gene: 2. The DNA for the CDR3 is TGTGCCAGCAGCTTGACAGGGATCAATCAGCCCCAGCATTTT. Protein product: CASSLTGINQPQHF. The variable domain in full, completed from reference TRBV7-9 and TRBJ1-5, reads DTGVSQNPRHKITKRGQNVTFRCDPISEHNRLYWYRQTLGQGPEFLTYFQNEAQLEKSRLLSDRFSAERPKGSFSTLEIQRTEQGDSAMYLCASSLTGINQPQHFGDGTRLSIL.

The sample holds one count of this clone. The chain links TRBV7-9 to TRBJ2-5, with 7 bases identical to TRBD2. Per germline, CDR1 SEHNR and CDR2 FQNEAQ (reference sequence). This CDR3 region has 15 residues. Unmatched junction bases numbered 10, after V lost 7 bases and J lost 2 bases. This CDR3 reads CASTQGGSGQETQYF. CDR3 bases: TGTGCCAGCACCCAGGGCGGGAGTGGGCAAGAGACCCAGTACTTC. Complete variable domain (other parts from reference TRBV7-9 and TRBJ2-5): DTGVSQNPRHKITKRGQNVTFRCDPISEHNRLYWYRQTLGQGPEFLTYFQNEAQLEKSRLLSDRFSAERPKGSFSTLEIQRTEQGDSAMYLCASTQGGSGQETQYFGPGTRLLVL.

The chain joins TRBV27 to TRBJ2-2, with unresolved D. CDR3 length: 13 amino acids. CDR1 is MNHEY and CDR2 is SMNVEV in the germline V gene (reference sequence). Deletions cut 6 bases from V and 4 bases from J, with 9 bases between. CDR3 residues: CASRIPGTGELFF. CDR3 nucleotides: TGTGCCAGCAGGATACCTGGCACCGGGGAGCTGTTTTTT.

J is TRBJ2-3 and V is TRBV27; tentative D call: TRBD2 (5 bases). Trimming took off 4 bases at V and 1 base at J, with 9 bases between the two ends. The length of the CDR3 is 14 residues. Germline V gene sequence: CDR1 MNHEY, CDR2 SMNVEV (reference sequence). The CDR3 DNA reads as TGTGCCAGCAGTTGGGCGGGCCGCACAGATACGCAGTATTTT. It translates to CASSWAGRTDTQYF.

V usage is TRBV7-2 and J usage is TRBJ2-7, with a possible D match to TRBD2 (6 bases). CDR3 size: 15 residues. V gave up 3 bases and J gave up 6 bases, with 18 bases separating them. Per germline, CDR1 SGHTA and CDR2 FQGNSA. CDR3 coding DNA: TGTGCCAGCAGCTTTGTCGGGGGTGGGGTTCCCGAGCAGTACTTC. Translated, it gives CASSFVGGGVPEQYF.

The chain has TRBV7-3 and TRBJ2-3; 8 bases agree with TRBD1. The CDR3 length is 19 residues. Germline V gene data show CDR1 as SGHTA and CDR2 as FQGTGA. J gave up 0 bases and V 4 bases, and 15 bases lay outside the gene matches. The CDR3 loop is CASSSTGQGGMGSTDTQYF. In DNA, the CDR3 is TGTGCCAGCAGCTCCACAGGACAGGGTGGCATGGGAAGCACAGATACGCAGTATTTT.

The CDR3 region is CASSQDRGDYQPQHF. CDR3 bases: TGCGCCAGCAGCCAAGACAGGGGGGATTATCAGCCCCAGCATTTT. The J gene is TRBJ1-5, the V gene TRBV4-3; 7 bases fit TRBD1. The V gene's germline CDR1 is LGHNA and CDR2 YSLEER. This CDR3 is built from 15 residues. Losses at the gene ends were 0 bases for V and 5 bases for J; bases not matched to a gene: 4.

This clone showed up just once. The rearrangement uses TRBV10-3 and TRBJ2-3, with D perhaps TRBD1 (6 bases). CDR1 and CDR2 from the germline V gene are ENHRY and SYGVKD. With 6 bases removed from V and 3 bases from J, the gap between germline ends came to 10 bases. CDR3 size: 13 residues. In DNA form, the CDR3 reads TGTGCCATCAGAGAAACAGGGACAGATACGCAGTATTTT. Encoded protein: CAIRETGTDTQYF.

This clone was seen a handful of times. The chain is built from TRBV7-2 and TRBJ2-7; 9 bases match TRBD2. Germline lookup yields CDR1 SGHTA and CDR2 FQGNSA. V lost 2 bases to trimming and J lost 6 bases; unmatched junction nucleotides: 8. The CDR3 consists of 15 residues. This chain's CDR3 is CASSLFPAGGGEQYF. CDR3 nucleotide sequence: TGTGCCAGCAGCTTATTCCCAGCGGGAGGAGGCGAGCAGTACTTC.

The chain is built from TRBV5-1 and TRBJ2-2, with D perhaps given as TRBD1 or TRBD2 (6 bases each). Trimming removed 0 bases at V and 7 bases at J, with 13 bases between. Germline assignment: CDR1 SGHRS and CDR2 YFSETQ. This CDR3 has 15 residues. The CDR3, as DNA: TGCGCCAGCAGCTTGGTGTCCGGAGGGGGCGGGGAGCTGTTTTTT. Its translation: CASSLVSGGGGELFF.

The chain joins TRBV19 to TRBJ2-2, with D maybe TRBD1 (5 bases). The CDR3 runs to 14 residues. Between the trimmed V and J ends, which lost 8 bases and 8 bases, there was a span of 18 bases. Looked up from germline, CDR1 is LNHDA and CDR2 is SQIVND (reference sequence). The CDR3 DNA reads TGTGCCAGTCATCCGTTTTCAGGGTCGGGGGAGCTGTTTTTT. Translation gives CASHPFSGSGELFF. The complete variable domain, with remaining parts taken from reference TRBV19 and TRBJ2-2, reads DGGITQSPKYLFRKEGQNVTLSCEQNLNHDAMYWYRQDPGQGLRLIYYSQIVNDFQKGDIAEGYSVSREKKESFPLTVTSAQKNPTAFYLCASHPFSGSGELFFGEGSRLTVL.

This clone has a single count. The chain has TRBV4-1 and TRBJ1-5, with D perhaps TRBD1 (5 bases). Trimming shortened V by 0 bases and J by 6 bases, and 12 bases separated the two germline ends. This CDR3 has 15 amino acids. The V gene's germline CDR1 is MGHRA and CDR2 YSYEKL. Here the CDR3 reads CASSQDPQGTQPQHF. The CDR3 region has the DNA TGCGCCAGCAGCCAAGATCCCCAGGGTACTCAGCCCCAGCATTTT.

The chain uses TRBV28 and TRBJ2-1, with D possibly TRBD2 on 6 matching bases. CDR3 length equals 15 residues. Trimming removed 6 bases at V and 0 bases at J, with 12 bases between. Germline lookup yields CDR1 MDHEN and CDR2 SYDVKM. The CDR3 spells CASRAGGGSYNEQFF. DNA of the CDR3: TGTGCCAGCAGGGCCGGGGGAGGCTCCTACAATGAGCAGTTCTTC.

The table lists this clone with a count of one. V usage is TRBV7-3 and J usage is TRBJ2-2, with TRBD2 identical over 8 bases. The CDR3 is 14 amino acids. Germline-derived CDR1 and CDR2 are SGHTA and FQGTGA. V trimming: 8 bases; J trimming: 4 bases; junction bases outside the gene matches: 6. This chain's CDR3 is CASAARGATGELFF. Here the CDR3 DNA reads TGTGCCAGCGCGGCGCGGGGGGCCACCGGGGAGCTGTTTTTT.

The genes are TRBV30 and TRBJ2-7, with D hard to call. The CDR3 is 12 residues long. Germline V CDR1 and CDR2: GTSNPN, SVGIG (reference sequence). Deletions cut 2 bases from V and 0 bases from J, with 5 bases between. Here the CDR3 DNA reads TGTGCCTGGAGTTCGAGCTCCTACGAGCAGTACTTC. It specifies CAWSSSSYEQYF. Complete variable domain (other parts from reference TRBV30 and TRBJ2-7): SQTIHQWPATLVQPVGSPLSLECTVEGTSNPNLYWYRQAAGRGLQLLFYSVGIGQISSEVPQNLSASRPQDRQFILSSKKLLLSDSGFYLCAWSSSSYEQYFGPGTRLTVT.